This T cell receptor beta chain derives from a study of cytomegalovirus exposure and HLA in healthy donors (dated 2017 in TCRdb). At the level of the whole study: An earlier analysis of roughly 570 of the donors reported approximately 300 Gb of sequence data and 117 million unique TCR beta sequences obtained from around 180 million T cells. An early release covering roughly 640 HLA-typed donors comprised 300 to 350 gigabases of sequencing data and around 80 million unique TCR sequences. Of the roughly 400 genotyped donors, approximately 81% were placed in the genetic ancestry cluster associated with self-reported Caucasian donors. The aim of the study was to test whether cataloging public T cell receptors could identify signatures of past pathogen exposure. The T cell repertoires of several hundred subjects were profiled by immunosequencing and related to cytomegalovirus serostatus. Besides the first cohort of under 700 subjects, a separate validation cohort made up of 90 to 150 different subjects was used. The study combined high-throughput TCR immunosequencing, statistical association of individual TCRs with disease status, and machine learning to predict cytomegalovirus infection status. In a later analysis, previously published TCR beta repertoires from fewer than 750 donors were re-analyzed and high-resolution HLA genotyping was added so that TCR occurrence patterns could be studied. Rather than drawing on any new phenotypic data, the later analysis identified candidate immune exposures from TCR beta sequences and the way those sequences occurred across donors. To decide whether each TCR beta V gene segment behaved as functional or pseudogenic, an earlier analysis of 587 of the donors relied on high-throughput TCR beta sequencing. Donor age, sex, ethnicity and CMV serostatus were compiled alongside the repertoire data. Genome-wide SNP genotypes for about 65% of the roughly 700 donors were used in a later genetic analysis, which treated that subset as a discovery cohort. All discovery cohort repertoires had been generated on a single sequencing platform. Class I and class II HLA loci were covered by the typing at four-digit resolution. Typing coverage differed by locus: A, B, C, DRB1 and DQB1 were typed in about 620-630 donors, DQA1 in about 500, DPA1 in 600 to 610, and DPB1 in approximately 450. Roughly 5 DR-DQ haplotypes were handled as single units for association and clustering, since linkage in the cohort was strong. Across some 400 genotyped donors of the cohort, an average of about 240,000 unique TCR beta nucleotide sequences per donor were sequenced, and around 19% of those sequences were non-productive.

As to this clone: It has no known antigen specificity. No clone much larger than this one lies a single base away; base qualities are absent.

The cohort consisted of 600 to 750 healthy bone marrow donors. At the time of sampling, all cohort members were nominally healthy, though unrecorded immune exposures were likely present. Of the 690 or so cohort members, around 310 had a positive CMV serostatus and 350 to 450 had a negative one, while no CMV serostatus was recorded for the donor. A peripheral blood sample was collected from each donor, and TCR beta sequencing was performed on peripheral blood mononuclear cells. The Qiagen DNeasy Blood Extraction Kit was used to extract genomic DNA from the blood cell samples. General findings and caveats noted by the study authors: A later genetic analysis associated a missense DCLRE1C variant with V-gene and J-gene trimming of TCR beta chains, and an independent cohort replicated the association. In the study, about 150 TCR beta chains were listed as associated with cytomegalovirus. Only TCR beta chains were sequenced in this cohort, and the absence of alpha or paired-chain data limited detectable features. A later analysis associated 16,951 TCR beta sequences with specific HLA alleles at a false discovery rate of 0.05. The sequencing pipeline was judged likely to have produced a cluster of highly shared sequence variants as a technical artifact. The earlier analysis of approximately 540 of the donors excluded approximately 15 rarely observed V segments, including chromosome 9 orphons, because counts were too low. Linkage disequilibrium might explain the correlated functional status among segregating V segments, but an unknown experimental factor could not be excluded. In a later genetic analysis, fewer N-insertions in productive TCRs were reported among donors in an Asian-associated ancestry cluster than the roughly 700-donor mean. A few of the identified cytomegalovirus-associated TCR beta chains were confirmed in vitro to be specific for cytomegalovirus antigens. Roughly uniform sequencing depth across donors was assumed in presence/absence analyses, although this assumption may not hold. Because HLA typing was missing for some donors at each locus, association tests included only the typed subset. Broadly in line with IMGT annotations, most TCR beta V segments showed up in productive rearrangements about 87% or about 30% of the time in an earlier analysis of some 590 of the donors. A later analysis found that HLA-associated TCR beta chains were more clonally expanded and had lower generation probabilities than equally common non-associated chains. The classifier was reported to diagnose cytomegalovirus status with high specificity and sensitivity in both the original cohort and the validation cohort. It was suggested by the authors that the approach could potentially be generalized to other disease states and immunological phenotypes. In a later analysis, most CMV-associated TCR beta chains were found to appear HLA-restricted, with HLA associations seemingly driven largely by CMV exposure. A further reported finding was that TCR beta sequences accurately predicted the HLA-A and HLA-B alleles for most subjects in the first cohort. Immune exposure information for the cohort was limited to CMV serostatus. A later analysis reported that several top co-occurrence clusters appeared linked to parvovirus B19, influenza, CMV and Epstein-Barr virus. In a later analysis, the rate of TCR association differed among HLA loci, with DRB1 alleles having the most associated TCRs and HLA-C alleles having the fewest. Most TCR sequences were observed very rarely across donors, whereas some public TCRs were present in many individuals. When HLA alleles, especially DR and DQ, strongly co-occurred, TCR associations were difficult to assign to individual alleles.

The library was obtained by the immunoSEQ multiplex PCR assay. A mixture of 60 forward primers for TCR Vbeta segments and 13 reverse primers for TCR Jbeta segments was used in the multiplex PCR. A multiplex PCR assay on genomic DNA amplified the CDR3 region of rearranged TCR beta genes. The amplified TCR beta libraries were sequenced on the Illumina HiSeq System as 87-base-pair reads. The published analysis was carried out like this. In a later analysis, tens of millions of unique TCR beta chains were counted across the 690 or so repertoires, and roughly 11 million of these chains were shared by at least two donors. To remove PCR and sequencing errors, raw reads were error-corrected and collapsed into unique sequences using a nearest-neighbor algorithm that merged closely related sequences. V, D and J gene segments were assigned by aligning CDR3 sequences to IMGT reference sequences. For a sequence to be retained, a match of at least six nucleotides to both a V gene segment and a J gene segment was required. A rearrangement counted as productive if the CDR3 had no stop codons and remained in frame with V and J, and every other rearrangement counted as non-productive. CDR3 was defined by IMGT convention, running from the second conserved V-encoded cysteine to the conserved J-encoded phenylalanine. In an earlier analysis of more than 550 of the donors, sequences lacking an unambiguous match to a single V gene segment were excluded. An earlier analysis of a few hundred of the donors classified V segments as functional when productive rearrangements were above 56.7% and as segregating when the standard deviation between donors was above 5%. To diagnose cytomegalovirus status from the catalog of TCR beta chain sequences, a statistical classification framework was built. In a later analysis, TCR nucleotide sequences were compared against IMGT/GENE-DB human TR gene sequences so that V and J genes could be assigned. Using the TCRdist pipeline, a later analysis assigned CDR3 sequences along with most-parsimonious VDJ recombination scenarios. In a later analysis, each TCR beta chain was defined by its CDR3 amino acid sequence together with its V-gene family, and reads without a unique V-gene family were excluded. A later analysis removed several hundred highly shared, low-generation-probability nucleotide sequences to deal with suspected cross-contamination and a sequencing artifact. A later analysis calculated a clonal expansion index for each public chain from normalized within-repertoire ranks of inferred template counts. A later analysis computed generation probabilities with a VDJ recombination model fitted to out-of-frame rearrangements, and checked the results against IGoR. In a later analysis, hypergeometric tests were used to score TCR-TCR, TCR-HLA and TCR-CMV co-occurrence, with a repertoire-size bias correction applied to TCR pairs. False discovery rates were estimated in a later analysis by permuting HLA or CMV assignments 20 times. In a later analysis, co-occurring TCRs were grouped using DBSCAN, with TCRdist sequence similarity added in when clustering inside HLA-allele-positive subsets. Co-occurrence clustering excluded repertoires with fewer than 30,000 or more than 120,000 public chains, plus five with anomalous nucleotide sharing. In its TCRdb copy, this immuneACCESS table keeps in-frame sequences only and misses some clones. Where compared with another copy, unresolved V genes explain less than half of these, and the others have no known cause. That table is the source of V, J and clone size, and D and trimming were worked out from the DNA. The sample table contains about 150,000 clones; only one count was recorded for 65% to 80% of them. Approximately 1.7% of the sample comes from the top ten.

The sample was PBMCs. This clonotype was sampled from a human donor in good health.

The CDR3 has the sequence CASSSTPRTVRARELFF. The DNA sequence is as follows: TGTGCCAGCAGCTCCACCCCCCGGACAGTTCGGGCCCGGGAGCTGTTTTTT. The receptor chain draws on TRBV5-4 and TRBJ2-2, with a weak D call of TRBD1 (6 bases match). The trim is 3 bases for V and 9 bases for J, with a gap of 24 bases between the germline ends. Including cysteine and phenylalanine, the CDR3 has 17 amino acids. Here the CDR3 DNA is all that survives: 51 bases in frame from base 1. As encoded in the germline V gene (reference sequence), CDR1 is SGHNT while CDR2 is YYREEE.